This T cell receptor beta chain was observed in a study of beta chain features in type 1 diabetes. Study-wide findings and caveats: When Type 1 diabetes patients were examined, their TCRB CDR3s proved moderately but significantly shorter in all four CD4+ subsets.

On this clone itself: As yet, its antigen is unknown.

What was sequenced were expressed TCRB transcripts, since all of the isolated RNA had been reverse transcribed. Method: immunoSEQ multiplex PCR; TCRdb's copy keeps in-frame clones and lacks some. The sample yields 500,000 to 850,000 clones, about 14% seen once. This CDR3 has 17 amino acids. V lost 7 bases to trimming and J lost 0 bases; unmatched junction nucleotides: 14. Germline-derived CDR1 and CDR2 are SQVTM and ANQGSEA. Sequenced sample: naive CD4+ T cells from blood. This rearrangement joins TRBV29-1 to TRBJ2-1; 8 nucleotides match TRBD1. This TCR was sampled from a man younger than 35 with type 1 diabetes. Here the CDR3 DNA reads TGCAGCGCCTCCCAAGCGGACAGGGCGAGCTCCTACAATGAGCAGTTCTTC. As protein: CSASQADRASSYNEQFF.